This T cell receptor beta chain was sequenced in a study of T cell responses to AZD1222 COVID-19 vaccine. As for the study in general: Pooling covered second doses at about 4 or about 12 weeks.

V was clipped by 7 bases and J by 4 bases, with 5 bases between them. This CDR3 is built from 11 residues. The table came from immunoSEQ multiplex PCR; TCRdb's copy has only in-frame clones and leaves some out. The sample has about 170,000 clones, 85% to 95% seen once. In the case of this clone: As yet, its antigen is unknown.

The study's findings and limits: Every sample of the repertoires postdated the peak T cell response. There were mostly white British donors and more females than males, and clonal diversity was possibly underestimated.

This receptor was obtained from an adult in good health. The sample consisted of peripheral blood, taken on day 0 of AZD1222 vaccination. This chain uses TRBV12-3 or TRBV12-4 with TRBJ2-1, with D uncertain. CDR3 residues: CASTLYNEQFF. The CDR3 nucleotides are TGTGCCAGCACCCTATACAATGAGCAGTTCTTC.